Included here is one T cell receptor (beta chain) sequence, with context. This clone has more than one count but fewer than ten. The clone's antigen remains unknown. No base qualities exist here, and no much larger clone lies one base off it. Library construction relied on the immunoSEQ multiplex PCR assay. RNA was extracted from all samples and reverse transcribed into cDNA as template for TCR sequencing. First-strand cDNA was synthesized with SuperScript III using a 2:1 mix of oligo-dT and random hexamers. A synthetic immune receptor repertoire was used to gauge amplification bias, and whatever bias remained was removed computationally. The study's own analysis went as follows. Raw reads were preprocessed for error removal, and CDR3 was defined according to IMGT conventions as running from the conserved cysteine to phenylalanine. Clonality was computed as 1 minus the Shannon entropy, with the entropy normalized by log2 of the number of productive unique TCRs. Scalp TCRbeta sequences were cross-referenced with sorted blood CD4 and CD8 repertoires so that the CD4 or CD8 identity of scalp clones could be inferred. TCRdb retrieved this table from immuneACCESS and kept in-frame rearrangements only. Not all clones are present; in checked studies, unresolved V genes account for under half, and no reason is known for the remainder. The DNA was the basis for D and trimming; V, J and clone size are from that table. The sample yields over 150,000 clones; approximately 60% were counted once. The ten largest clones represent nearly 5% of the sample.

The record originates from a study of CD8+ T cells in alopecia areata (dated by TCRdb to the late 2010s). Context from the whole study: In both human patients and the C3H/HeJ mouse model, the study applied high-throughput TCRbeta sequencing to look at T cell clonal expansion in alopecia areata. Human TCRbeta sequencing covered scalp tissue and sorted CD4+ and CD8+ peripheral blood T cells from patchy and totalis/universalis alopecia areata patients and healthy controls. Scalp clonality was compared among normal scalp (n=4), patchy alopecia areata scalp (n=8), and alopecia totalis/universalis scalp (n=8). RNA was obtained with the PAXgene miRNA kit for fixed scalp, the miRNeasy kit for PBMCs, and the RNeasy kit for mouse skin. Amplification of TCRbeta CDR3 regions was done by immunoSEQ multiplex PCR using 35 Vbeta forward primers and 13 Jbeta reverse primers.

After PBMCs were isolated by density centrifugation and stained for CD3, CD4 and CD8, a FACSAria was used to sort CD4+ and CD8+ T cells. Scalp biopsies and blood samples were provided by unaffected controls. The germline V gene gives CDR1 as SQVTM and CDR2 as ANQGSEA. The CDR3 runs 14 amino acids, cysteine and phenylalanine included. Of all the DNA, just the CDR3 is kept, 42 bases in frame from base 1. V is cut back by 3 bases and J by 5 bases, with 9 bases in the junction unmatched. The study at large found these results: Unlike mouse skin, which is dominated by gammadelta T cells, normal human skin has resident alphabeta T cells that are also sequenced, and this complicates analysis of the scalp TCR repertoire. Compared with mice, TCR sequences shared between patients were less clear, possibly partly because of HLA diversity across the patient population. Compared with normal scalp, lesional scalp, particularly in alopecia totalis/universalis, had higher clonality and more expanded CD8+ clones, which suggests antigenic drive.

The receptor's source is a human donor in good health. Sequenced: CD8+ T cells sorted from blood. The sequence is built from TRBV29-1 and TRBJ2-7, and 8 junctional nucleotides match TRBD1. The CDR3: CSVESRDRKDEQYF. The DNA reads TGCAGCGTTGAGTCCCGGGACAGGAAAGACGAGCAGTACTTC.